These 14 T cell receptor beta chains were all obtained from the same sample, sequenced in a study of blood T cell repertoires in COVID-19. Repertoires were generated with immunoSEQ multiplex PCR, while TCRdb's copy carries only in-frame clones and drops some. The sample carries around 60,000 clones, over 75% recorded once. Source material: peripheral blood. The receptors stem from a human donor in a cohort sampled during active COVID-19.

V is TRBV6-5 and J is TRBJ2-3, with TRBD2 as a possible D gene (5 bases). The ends were cut back, 6 bases at V and 1 base at J, with 14 bases in the middle. In germline, CDR1 is MNHEY, CDR2 SVGAGI. The CDR3 totals 15 residues. The CDR3 DNA sequence: TGTGCCAGCAGAACATTAGGAGGACGCACAGATACGCAGTATTTT. Translation gives CASRTLGGRTDTQYF.

J is TRBJ2-7 and V is TRBV5-4; the match to TRBD1 covers 7 bases. Trimming at V came to 3 bases and at J to 4 bases, leaving 7 bases not matched to a gene. This CDR3 region has 14 residues. CDR1 and CDR2 (germline): SGHNT, YYREEE (reference sequence). CDR3 DNA: TGTGCCAGCAGCTCTCCGGACAGGACTTACGAGCAGTACTTC. Residues: CASSSPDRTYEQYF.

On this clone: Relative to the germline gene, one junction end is altered; a read error may explain this. In DNA form, the CDR3 reads TGCGCCAGCAGCCAACCGGGACACCGGAACGCTGAAGCTTTCTTT. It specifies CASSQPGHRNAEAFF. The rearrangement uses TRBV4-3 and TRBJ1-1; tentatively, D is TRBD1 (6 bases). Germline CDR1 and CDR2: LGHNA and YSLEER. This CDR3 comprises 15 residues.

The chain recombines TRBV7-9 with TRBJ2-1; 13 nucleotides line up with TRBD2. This CDR3 region has 15 residues. CDR1 SEHNR and CDR2 FQNEAQ come from the germline V gene (reference sequence). J was trimmed by 7 bases and V by 5 bases; bases with no gene match: 5. The CDR3 nucleotides read TGTGCCAGCAGCCTGACTAGCGGGGGGTTGAATGAGCAGTTCTTC. This gives the protein CASSLTSGGLNEQFF.

In DNA, the CDR3 is TGTGCCAGCAGCTCGGAGACAGGTGCTACTTTCTTT. The encoded protein is CASSSETGATFF. The rearrangement links TRBV11-3 to TRBJ1-1; TRBD1 might be the D (6 bases). There are 12 residues in the CDR3. The germline V and J ends were trimmed by 4 bases and 12 bases, with 15 bases remaining between them. CDR1 and CDR2 from the germline V gene are SGHNT and YENEEA. The full variable domain, rest sourced from reference TRBV11-3 and TRBJ1-1, is EAGVVQSPRYKIIEKKQPVAFWCNPISGHNTLYWYLQNLGQGPELLIRYENEEAVDDSQLPKDRFSAERLKGVDSTLKIQPAELGDSAVYLCASSSETGATFFGQGTRLTVV.

The J gene is TRBJ2-7, the V gene TRBV11-2, with D tentatively TRBD1 (5 bases). The germline gives CDR1 SGHAT, CDR2 FQNNGV. This CDR3 has 16 amino acids. Trimming left V 5 bases short and J 2 bases short, with 19 bases between. The CDR3 coding sequence is TGTGCCAGCAGCCTTGCACGCTTCTCGACAGCCTACGAGCAGTACTTC. Protein sequence: CASSLARFSTAYEQYF.

V and J are TRBV9 and TRBJ2-1, with 11 positions matching TRBD2. The V segment lost 3 bases and the J segment 5 bases; nucleotides outside the gene matches: 10. In germline, CDR1 is SGDLS, CDR2 YYNGEE. The CDR3 extends over 17 amino acids. This chain's CDR3 is CASSDPVLAGGHNEQFF. The CDR3 nucleotides are TGTGCCAGCAGCGACCCCGTTCTAGCGGGGGGTCACAATGAGCAGTTCTTC.

The rearrangement uses TRBV6-5 and TRBJ2-1; 7 bases fit TRBD2. The V segment lost 3 bases and the J segment 6 bases; nucleotides outside the gene matches: 8. CDR1 is MNHEY and CDR2 is SVGAGI in the germline V gene. CDR3 size: 15 residues. CDR3 sequence: CASSYGGSPANEQFF. CDR3 DNA sequence: TGTGCCAGCAGTTATGGCGGGAGTCCAGCCAATGAGCAGTTCTTC.

The chain uses TRBV5-4 and TRBJ1-5, with a tentative D call TRBD1 (6 bases). Trimming removed 4 bases at V and 4 bases at J, with 9 bases between. This CDR3 contains 13 residues. Per germline, CDR1 SGHNT and CDR2 YYREEE (reference sequence). Here the CDR3 reads CASSKDRNQPQHF. As DNA, the CDR3 is TGTGCCAGCAGCAAGGACAGAAATCAGCCCCAGCATTTT. The whole variable domain, filled in from reference TRBV5-4 and TRBJ1-5, reads ETGVTQSPTHLIKTRGQQVTLRCSSQSGHNTVSWYQQALGQGPQFIFQYYREEENGRGNFPPRFSGLQFPNYSSELNVNALELDDSALYLCASSKDRNQPQHFGDGTRLSIL.

The CDR3 DNA follows: TGTGCCAGCAGCTTATATAGCGGGACCCACGAGCAGTACTTC. Residues: CASSLYSGTHEQYF. V gene TRBV7-2 combines with J gene TRBJ2-7; 8 bases line up with TRBD2. Germline values: CDR1 SGHTA, CDR2 FQGNSA. This CDR3 contains 14 residues. V dropped 2 bases and J dropped 5; count of bases not matched to a gene: 5.

V and J are TRBV28 and TRBJ2-5; 11 bases are a match to TRBD2. Per the germline V gene, CDR1 is MDHEN and CDR2 is SYDVKM. This CDR3 is built from 15 residues. Trimming at V came to 5 bases and at J to 5 bases, leaving 7 bases not matched to a gene. CDR3 in amino acids: CASSLPTSGKETQYF. The DNA for the CDR3 is TGTGCCAGCAGTCTCCCGACTAGCGGGAAGGAGACCCAGTACTTC.

J is TRBJ2-5 and V is TRBV2; 7 positions match TRBD2. V shed 7 bases, J shed 7 bases, and the junction held 15 bases outside the gene matches. This CDR3 comprises 15 residues. Germline-derived CDR1 and CDR2 are SNHLY and FYNNEI. This CDR3 is CASNGGSGSWGTQYF. As DNA, the CDR3 is TGTGCCAGCAACGGCGGTAGCGGGTCCTGGGGGACCCAGTACTTC.

The J gene is TRBJ2-7, the V gene TRBV7-9; a weak D match, TRBD2 (6 bases). The germline V and J ends were trimmed by 0 bases and 7 bases, with 19 bases remaining between them. Germline CDR1 reads SEHNR; CDR2 reads FQNEAQ (reference sequence). The CDR3 sequence is 16 residues long. The chain's CDR3 is CASSLAGEAGRGEQYF. In nucleotides, the CDR3 is TGTGCCAGCAGCTTAGCGGGGGAGGCAGGGCGAGGGGAGCAGTACTTC. The variable domain in full, completed from reference TRBV7-9 and TRBJ2-7, reads DTGVSQNPRHKITKRGQNVTFRCDPISEHNRLYWYRQTLGQGPEFLTYFQNEAQLEKSRLLSDRFSAERPKGSFSTLEIQRTEQGDSAMYLCASSLAGEAGRGEQYFGPGTRLTVT.

The V gene is TRBV5-1, the J gene TRBJ2-3; TRBD1 agrees at 9 bases. In germline, CDR1 is SGHRS, CDR2 YFSETQ. V dropped 7 bases and J dropped 0; count of bases not matched to a gene: 9. CDR3 length: 16 residues. The CDR3: CASYRGHRTSTDTQYF. The CDR3 DNA is TGCGCCAGCTACAGGGGGCATAGAACTAGCACAGATACGCAGTATTTT.